This TCR beta chain was identified in a study of Graves' ophthalmopathy and Graves' hyperthyroidism. As for the study in general: Calling hyperthyroidism stable required that no ophthalmopathy show up within 18 months of follow-up.

The CDR3 sequence is 12 residues long. CDR1 and CDR2 from the germline V gene are SGHRS and YFSETQ. Trimming stripped 0 bases from V and 7 bases from J, with 8 bases between. Diagnosis used clinical symptoms, serum thyroxine, TRAb, thyroid ultrasound and orbital computed tomography. General study findings and limits: A roughly 81% specificity and roughly 90% sensitivity were achieved by a 13-signature model that separated ophthalmopathy from stable hyperthyroidism.

Transcripts of RNA were the source for amplifying TCR beta CDR3 regions. HTBI primers primed a first-round RT-PCR, and a second-round multiplex PCR followed. Each CDR3 protein is one row after TCRdb ran MiXCR on the multiplex PCR reads. The table includes around 1,000,000 distinct CDR3 sequences, roughly two fifths detected once. As for this clonotype: The target antigen is unknown.

Sequenced sample: peripheral blood or thyroid tissue (not recorded which). The chain combines TRBV5-1 with TRBJ2-7, with D maybe TRBD1 (6 bases). The TCR originated in an adult man with Graves' hyperthyroidism. The CDR3 reads CASSLVQGEQYF. The CDR3 DNA sequence: TGCGCCAGCAGCTTGGTACAGGGTGAGCAGTACTTC. Using reference TRBV5-1 and TRBJ2-7 for the parts outside the CDR3, the full variable domain is KAGVTQTPRYLIKTRGQQVTLSCSPISGHRSVSWYQQTPGQGLQFLFEYFSETQRNKGNFPGRFSGRQFSNSRSEMNVSTLELGDSALYLCASSLVQGEQYFGPGTRLTVT.